The clone carrying this T cell receptor beta chain was counted a few times. Its antigen is undetermined. Multiplex touch-down PCR with TRB-A/B primers amplified rearranged V-D-J TRB sequences. Each CDR3 protein is one row after TCRdb ran MiXCR on the multiplex PCR reads. Here the sample spans about 12,000 distinct CDR3 sequences, more than 25% being singletons. Germline values: CDR1 MNHNY, CDR2 SVGAGI (reference sequence). The CDR3 has 16 residues. V was pared by 8 bases and J by 3 bases, with 8 bases of the junction left unmatched. The sample belongs to a study of T cell repertoires in aging, cancer and after chemotherapy. About the study: Healthy donor repertoires were recorded over several months to years and showed clear clonal overlap. The study, taken as a whole, reports: In healthy donors, age-related TCR diversity loss mainly reflected lost richness. In each cancer cohort, median generation probability increased across chemotherapy, suggesting thymic output rebounded.

Peripheral blood genomic DNA, not sorted cells or RNA, was the template. This clonotype was obtained from a human donor in good health. Sequenced material: blood. The chain combines TRBV6-6 with TRBJ1-4; 11 nucleotides agree with TRBD1. The CDR3 here is CASARTGGAPNEKLFF. The CDR3 DNA reads as TGTGCCAGCGCCCGGACAGGGGGCGCCCCTAATGAAAAACTGTTTTTT.